This is a list of T cell receptor beta chains from one sample in a study of OX40 agonist ivuxolimab in advanced cancers. This table comes from immunoSEQ multiplex PCR, and its TCRdb copy is limited to in-frame clones, with some not included. Here the sample spans about 48,000 clones, 80% to 85% being singletons. Sequenced here: CD4+ or CD8+ T cells sorted from blood, sampled in a trial of the OX40 agonist ivuxolimab. Every receptor here comes from an adult with an advanced solid tumor such as melanoma, head and neck, liver or kidney cancer. Both conserved end residues are part of each CDR3. Fields, in order: D gene, V gene, clone size, CDR3 length, J gene, CDR3 DNA, CDR3 protein. The D gene is left open where the match is weak. The size entry is marked missing in some rows and otherwise reads once, few, many or a size class.

D: NA
V: TRBV15
size: once
length: 14
J: TRBJ2-3
DNA: TGTGCCACCAGCGGGGGGTGGGGGACAGATACGCAGTATTTT
CDR3: CATSGGWGTDTQYF

D: NA
V: TRBV19
size: NA
length: 13
J: TRBJ1-2
DNA: TGTGCCAGTAGTATACCAAACCGGTATGGCTACACCTTC
CDR3: CASSIPNRYGYTF

D: NA
V: TRBV7-9
size: NA
length: 11
J: TRBJ2-4
DNA: TGTGCCAGCAGCCTTACCAGGGAGCCGTACTTC
CDR3: CASSLTREPYF

D: TRBD1
V: TRBV7-2
size: NA
length: 13
J: TRBJ1-1
DNA: TGTGCCAGCAGCGGACAGGGTGGCACTGAAGCTTTCTTT
CDR3: CASSGQGGTEAFF

D: TRBD1
V: TRBV7-9
size: few
length: 12
J: TRBJ2-1
DNA: TGTGCCAGCAGCCGGACAGGCAATGAGCAGTTCTTC
CDR3: CASSRTGNEQFF

D: TRBD2
V: TRBV11-2
size: NA
length: 18
J: TRBJ2-3
DNA: TGTGCCAGCAGCTTACGTCGACTAGCGGGAGGGAAGACAGATACGCAGTATTTT
CDR3: CASSLRRLAGGKTDTQYF

D: NA
V: TRBV6-1
size: NA
length: 13
J: TRBJ1-2
DNA: TGTGCCAGCAGCCTATTCTGGGACTATGGCTACACCTTC
CDR3: CASSLFWDYGYTF

D: NA
V: TRBV30
size: NA
length: 13
J: TRBJ1-1
DNA: TGTGCCTGGAGTCCCTCCCCTGCCCGGCGGGCTTTCTTT
CDR3: CAWSPSPARRAFF

D: NA
V: TRBV1
size: NA
length: 16
J: TRBJ2-3
DNA: TGCACCAGCAGCCCCGCTAGCGGGACTAGCACAGATACGCAGTATTTT
CDR3: CTSSPASGTSTDTQYF

D: NA
V: TRBV9
size: NA
length: 15
J: TRBJ2-3
DNA: TGTGCCAGCAGCGTAGCGGGCCCACACACAGATACGCAGTATTTT
CDR3: CASSVAGPHTDTQYF

D: NA
V: TRBV7-8
size: NA
length: 15
J: TRBJ2-5
DNA: TGTGCCAGCAGCTTAGAGTCGACTTTGGGGGAGACCCAGTACTTC
CDR3: CASSLESTLGETQYF

D: NA
V: TRBV5-6
size: NA
length: 15
J: TRBJ1-5
DNA: TGTGCCAGCAGCTTGGGGCAGGGTTTTTATCAGCCCCAGCATTTT
CDR3: CASSLGQGFYQPQHF

D: NA
V: TRBV20-1
size: NA
length: 11
J: TRBJ1-1
DNA: TGCAGTGCTAGAGTCGGCCCCCGAGCTTTCTTT
CDR3: CSARVGPRAFF

D: TRBD1
V: TRBV28
size: NA
length: 14
J: TRBJ1-5
DNA: TGTGCCAGCAGCCCAGGGACAGGGGAGCAGCCCCAGCATTTT
CDR3: CASSPGTGEQPQHF

D: NA
V: TRBV6-6
size: few
length: 13
J: TRBJ2-2
DNA: TGTGCCAGCAGTTACTTTAACACCGGGGAGCTGTTTTTT
CDR3: CASSYFNTGELFF

D: NA
V: TRBV28
size: NA
length: 13
J: TRBJ2-7
DNA: TGTGCCAGCAGTTTCGAGGACTCCTACGAGCAGTACTTC
CDR3: CASSFEDSYEQYF

D: TRBD2
V: TRBV7-8
size: NA
length: 20
J: TRBJ2-5
DNA: TGTGCCAGCAGCTTAGTCTATAGCGGGAGGCCGTCTATAAAAGGAGAGACCCAGTACTTC
CDR3: CASSLVYSGRPSIKGETQYF

D: NA
V: TRBV21-1
size: NA
length: 14
J: TRBJ2-5
DNA: TGTGCCAGCAGCCACCGGGACTACCAAGAGACCCAGTACTTC
CDR3: CASSHRDYQETQYF

D: TRBD2
V: TRBV29-1
size: NA
length: 13
J: TRBJ2-1
DNA: TGCAGCGTTGAAGGTACGGGGGGAAGGAAGCAGTTCTTC
CDR3: CSVEGTGGRKQFF

D: TRBD2
V: TRBV7-2
size: NA
length: 14
J: TRBJ2-3
DNA: TGTGCCAGCATCGCTAGCGGGAGATCTGTGTCGTGGTATTTT
CDR3: CASIASGRSVSWYF

D: NA
V: TRBV5-1
size: NA
length: 15
J: TRBJ2-7
DNA: TGCGCCAGCAGCCCCGGGGCAGGACGTACCTACGAGCAGTACTTC
CDR3: CASSPGAGRTYEQYF

D: TRBD1
V: TRBV5-6
size: NA
length: 13
J: TRBJ1-2
DNA: TGTGCCAGCACCGACGGAGGGGGCCATGGCTACACCTTC
CDR3: CASTDGGGHGYTF

D: NA
V: TRBV9
size: NA
length: 14
J: TRBJ2-7
DNA: TGTGCCAGCAGCGTAGGCGATGATTCCTACGAGCAGTACTTC
CDR3: CASSVGDDSYEQYF

D: TRBD2
V: TRBV6-5
size: NA
length: 16
J: TRBJ2-1
DNA: TGTGCCAGCAGTTACACTAGCGGGAGTGTTGGCAATGAGCAGTTCTTC
CDR3: CASSYTSGSVGNEQFF